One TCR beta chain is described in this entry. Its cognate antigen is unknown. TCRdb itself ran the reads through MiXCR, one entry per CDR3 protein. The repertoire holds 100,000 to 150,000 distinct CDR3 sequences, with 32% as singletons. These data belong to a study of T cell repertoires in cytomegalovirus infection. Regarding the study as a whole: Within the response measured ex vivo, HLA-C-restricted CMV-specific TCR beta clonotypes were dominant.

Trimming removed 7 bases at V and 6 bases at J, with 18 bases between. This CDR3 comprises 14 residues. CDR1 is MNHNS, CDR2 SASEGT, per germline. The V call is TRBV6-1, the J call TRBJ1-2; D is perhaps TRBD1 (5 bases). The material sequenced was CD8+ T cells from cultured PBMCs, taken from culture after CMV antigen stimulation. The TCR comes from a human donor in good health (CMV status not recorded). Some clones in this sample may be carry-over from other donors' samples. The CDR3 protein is CASTTTGGGDGYTF. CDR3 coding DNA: TGTGCCAGCACCACAACGGGGGGAGGGGATGGCTACACCTTC.